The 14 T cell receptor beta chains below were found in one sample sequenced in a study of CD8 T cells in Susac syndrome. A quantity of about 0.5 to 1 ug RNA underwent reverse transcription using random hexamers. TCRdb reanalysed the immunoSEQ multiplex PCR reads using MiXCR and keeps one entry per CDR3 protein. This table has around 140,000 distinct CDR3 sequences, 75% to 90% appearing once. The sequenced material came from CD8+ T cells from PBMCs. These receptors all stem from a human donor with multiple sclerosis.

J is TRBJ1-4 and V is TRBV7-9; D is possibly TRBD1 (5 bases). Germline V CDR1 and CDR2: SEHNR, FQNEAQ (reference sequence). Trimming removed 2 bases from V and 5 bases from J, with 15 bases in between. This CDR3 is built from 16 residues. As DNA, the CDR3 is TGTGCCAGCAGCTTATCGATGCACGGGGGGAATGAAAAACTGTTTTTT. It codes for CASSLSMHGGNEKLFF.

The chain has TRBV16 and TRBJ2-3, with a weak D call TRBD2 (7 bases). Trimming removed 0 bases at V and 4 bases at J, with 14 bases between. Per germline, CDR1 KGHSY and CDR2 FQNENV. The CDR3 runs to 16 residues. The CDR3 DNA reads TGTGCCAGCAGCCAATCGTTCGGGGGGCCTTCAGATACGCAGTATTTT. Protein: CASSQSFGGPSDTQYF.

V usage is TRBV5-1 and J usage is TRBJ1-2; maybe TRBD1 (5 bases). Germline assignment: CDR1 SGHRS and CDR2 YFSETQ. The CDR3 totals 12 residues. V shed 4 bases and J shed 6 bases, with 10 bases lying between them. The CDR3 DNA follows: TGCGCCAGCAGCACTAACAGGAATGGCTACACCTTC. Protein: CASSTNRNGYTF.

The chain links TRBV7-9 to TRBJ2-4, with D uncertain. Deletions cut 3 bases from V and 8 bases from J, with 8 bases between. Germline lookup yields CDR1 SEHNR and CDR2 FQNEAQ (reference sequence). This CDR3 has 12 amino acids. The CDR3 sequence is CASSFDRDIQYF. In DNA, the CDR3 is TGTGCCAGCAGCTTCGACCGGGACATTCAGTACTTC.

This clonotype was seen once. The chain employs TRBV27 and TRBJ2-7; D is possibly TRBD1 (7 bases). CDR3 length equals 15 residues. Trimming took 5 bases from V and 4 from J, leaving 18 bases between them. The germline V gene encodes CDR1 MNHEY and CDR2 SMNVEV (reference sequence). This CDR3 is CASSNRQGLEYEQYF. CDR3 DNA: TGTGCCAGCAGTAACCGACAGGGACTCGAATACGAGCAGTACTTC.

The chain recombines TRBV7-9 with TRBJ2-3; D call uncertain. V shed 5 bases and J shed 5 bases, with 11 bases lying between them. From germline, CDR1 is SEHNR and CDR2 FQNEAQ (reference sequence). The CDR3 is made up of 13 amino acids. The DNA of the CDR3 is TGTGCCAGCAGCCCTATCCCGGGAGATACGCAGTATTTT. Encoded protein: CASSPIPGDTQYF.

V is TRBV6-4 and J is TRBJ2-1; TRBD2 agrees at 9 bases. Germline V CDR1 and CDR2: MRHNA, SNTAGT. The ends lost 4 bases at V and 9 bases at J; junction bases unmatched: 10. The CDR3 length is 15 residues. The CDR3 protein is CASSAWREGRSEQFF. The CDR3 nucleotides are TGTGCCAGCAGTGCATGGCGGGAGGGCCGGTCTGAGCAGTTCTTC.

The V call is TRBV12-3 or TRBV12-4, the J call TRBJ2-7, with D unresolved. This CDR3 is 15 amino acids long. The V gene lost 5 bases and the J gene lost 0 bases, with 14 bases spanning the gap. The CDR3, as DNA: TGTGCCAGCAGTCCGGTTTACGGCGTCTCCTACGAGCAGTACTTC. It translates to CASSPVYGVSYEQYF.

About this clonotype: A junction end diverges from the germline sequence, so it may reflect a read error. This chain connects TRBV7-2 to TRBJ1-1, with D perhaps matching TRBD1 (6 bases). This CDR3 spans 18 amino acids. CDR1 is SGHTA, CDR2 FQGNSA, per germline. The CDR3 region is CASRLLGGPDPMNTEAFF. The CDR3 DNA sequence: TGTGCCAGCCGCTTATTGGGGGGGCCCGACCCCATGAACACTGAAGCTTTCTTT.

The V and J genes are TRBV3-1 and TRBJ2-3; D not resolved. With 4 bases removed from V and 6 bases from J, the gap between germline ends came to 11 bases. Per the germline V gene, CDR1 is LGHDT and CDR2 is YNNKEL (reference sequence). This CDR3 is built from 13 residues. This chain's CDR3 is CASSPVGGDTQYF. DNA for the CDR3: TGTGCCAGCAGCCCGGTCGGTGGTGATACGCAGTATTTT.

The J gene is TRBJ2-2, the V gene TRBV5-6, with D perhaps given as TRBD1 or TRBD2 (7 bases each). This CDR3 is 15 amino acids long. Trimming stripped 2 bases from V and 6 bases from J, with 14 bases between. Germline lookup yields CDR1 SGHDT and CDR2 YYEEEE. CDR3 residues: CASSFGEGAAGELFF. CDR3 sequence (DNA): TGTGCCAGCAGCTTCGGGGAGGGGGCGGCCGGGGAGCTGTTTTTT.

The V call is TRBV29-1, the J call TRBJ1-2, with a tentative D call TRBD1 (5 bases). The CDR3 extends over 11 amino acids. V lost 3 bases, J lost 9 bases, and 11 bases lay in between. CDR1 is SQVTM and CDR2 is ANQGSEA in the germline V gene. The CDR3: CSVDDSHSYTF. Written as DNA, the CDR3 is TGCAGCGTTGATGACAGCCATAGCTACACCTTC. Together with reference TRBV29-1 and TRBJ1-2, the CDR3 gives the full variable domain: SAVISQKPSRDICQRGTSLTIQCQVDSQVTMMFWYRQQPGQSLTLIATANQGSEATYESGFVIDKFPISRPNLTFSTLTVSNMSPEDSSIYLCSVDDSHSYTFGSGTRLTVV.

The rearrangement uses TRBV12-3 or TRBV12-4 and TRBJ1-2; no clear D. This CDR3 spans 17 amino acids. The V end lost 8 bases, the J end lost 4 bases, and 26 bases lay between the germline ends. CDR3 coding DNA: TGTGCCAGCTCGACCTGGAAATCGGCCCTGGGGTCCTATGGCTACACCTTC. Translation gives CASSTWKSALGSYGYTF.

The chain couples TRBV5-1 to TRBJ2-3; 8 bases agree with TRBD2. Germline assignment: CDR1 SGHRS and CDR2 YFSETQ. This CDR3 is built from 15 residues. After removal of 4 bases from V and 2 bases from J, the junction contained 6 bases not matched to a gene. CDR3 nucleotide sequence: TGCGCCAGCAGCCCCTCGGGGGGGTACACAGATACGCAGTATTTT. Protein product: CASSPSGGYTDTQYF.